This T cell receptor (beta chain) was obtained from a study of blood T cell repertoires in COVID-19. As for the study in general: T cells, B-cell-depleted T cells, or PBMCs provided the cDNA or gDNA that served as material.

In the original workflow: Estimates of nucleated cell counts were drawn from the amplification of reference gene primers. Generated by immunoSEQ multiplex PCR, the TCRdb table keeps only in-frame clones and is missing some. V, J and clone size are taken as reported in that table, and D and trimming were inferred from the DNA itself. The sample consists of over 15,000 clones, around 73% of them appearing once. CDR1 and CDR2 from the germline V gene are LGHDT and YNNKEL (reference sequence). The CDR3 spans 15 residues. V shed 2 bases and J 4 bases; nucleotides not matched to a gene: 7. The sequenced sample was peripheral blood. The receptor was derived from a man in his sixties with active or convalescent COVID-19. The chain recombines TRBV3-1 (or the pseudogene TRBV3-2) with TRBJ1-1; TRBD1 matches at 7 bases. The CDR3 coding sequence is TGTGCCAGCAGCCAATACAGGGGCGGTGTCACTGAAGCTTTCTTT. Protein product: CASSQYRGGVTEAFF.